This T cell receptor (beta chain) was found in a study of follicular helper T cells after annual influenza vaccination. Study details: For some subjects, blood spans the 2013-2014, 2014-2015 and 2015-2016 annual vaccinations.

The data were produced by immunoSEQ multiplex PCR, yet TCRdb's version contains in-frame clones alone and is incomplete. Seen here are a few thousand clones, over 80% observed once, and the top ten hold roughly 0.75%. Regarding time point: 2014-2015 season, 7 days after vaccination. The sequence was obtained from an adult who received the influenza vaccine. The sample here was CXCR5- memory CD4+ T cells sorted from blood, taken 7 days after influenza vaccination.

The DNA for the CDR3 is TGTGCCAGTAGTATGACAGGGGAGGTCGGGGAGCTGTTTTTT. It encodes CASSMTGEVGELFF. The chain is built from TRBV19 and TRBJ2-2, with TRBD1 matching 8 bases. V was clipped by 3 bases and J by 7 bases; unmatched bases: 4. Germline-derived CDR1 and CDR2 are LNHDA and SQIVND (reference sequence). The CDR3 loop spans 14 amino acids.